The entry that follows covers one T cell receptor (beta chain) sequence. This clone showed up just a few times. The target of this receptor is not known. Nothing much larger sits one base from this clone, and base qualities are not available. Collaborating institutions collected whole blood in K2EDTA tubes following their own protocols. For TCRbeta analysis, collaborators shipped samples as frozen whole blood, isolated PBMCs, or DNA extracted from either of those sample types. The immunoSEQ Assay, a bias-controlled multiplex PCR, was used to amplify TCRbeta CDR3 regions from genomic DNA. As for the authors' bioinformatics: The number of nucleated cells in each sample was estimated by amplification of reference gene primers within the assay. Sequence reads were collapsed and filtered to measure the absolute abundance of every unique TCRbeta CDR3 rearrangement. For each sample, productive Simpson clonality was calculated as the square root of Simpson's diversity index over productive rearrangements. The immuneACCESS repertoire file appears here via TCRdb, limited to in-frame rearrangements. These files lack a portion of the clones; in checked studies, under half of the deficit traces to unresolved V genes, and the cause of the others is not known. From that table come the V and J calls and clone size; the DNA was used to work out D and trimming. The sample table records approximately 50,000 clones; 75% to 90% of these occur just once. In total, the top ten clones hold 5.5% to 7.5% of the sample.

This entry is derived from a study of blood T cell repertoires in COVID-19 (dated by TCRdb to about 2020). Some background on the complete study: The collaborator samples originated in the United States, Italy and Spain and spanned the acute and convalescent phases of COVID-19. The dataset comprised deeply sampled blood TCRbeta repertoires from subjects exposed to, actively infected with, or recovered from COVID-19. The sample metadata nearly always contained a de-identified subject ID, COVID-19 status, age in years and sex. A freely available public database, intended as a resource for researchers studying the immune response to SARS-CoV-2, is where the repertoires were released. The material from the prospective study consisted of cDNA or gDNA derived from T cells, B-cell-depleted T cells, or PBMCs. The samples were drawn from two sources: the first 160 participants of the ongoing ImmuneRACE study, and over 1,000 subjects contributed by 6 global collaborators. Where available, HLA class I and class II types were taken from metadata supplied by the sample provider and were not determined by assay-based typing. The study at large found these results: How much clinical and demographic metadata was included differed by source and by participant, and the metadata was provided uncurated.

This receptor was taken from a man between 60 and 75 years old with acute or convalescent COVID-19. The sequenced sample was peripheral blood.

The sequenced DNA is TGTGCCAGCAGGCGAGATAGCAATCAGCCCCAGCATTTT. It translates to CASRRDSNQPQHF. The chain uses TRBV2 and TRBJ1-5, with no confident D gene call. V is clipped by 6 bases and J by 0 bases, and the sequence between their germline boundaries is 6 bases long. The germline V gene yields SNHLY for CDR1 and FYNNEI for CDR2. The CDR3 covers 13 residues, taking in both the cysteine and the phenylalanine. Only CDR3 DNA remains: 39 bases, in frame from the first base. The full variable domain, completed from the reference TRBV2 and TRBJ1-5 proteins outside the CDR3, reads EPEVTQTPSHQVTQMGQEVILRCVPISNHLYFYWYRQILGQKVEFLVSFYNNEISEKSEIFDDQFSVERPDGSNFTLKIRSTKLEDSAMYFCASRRDSNQPQHFGDGTRLSIL.